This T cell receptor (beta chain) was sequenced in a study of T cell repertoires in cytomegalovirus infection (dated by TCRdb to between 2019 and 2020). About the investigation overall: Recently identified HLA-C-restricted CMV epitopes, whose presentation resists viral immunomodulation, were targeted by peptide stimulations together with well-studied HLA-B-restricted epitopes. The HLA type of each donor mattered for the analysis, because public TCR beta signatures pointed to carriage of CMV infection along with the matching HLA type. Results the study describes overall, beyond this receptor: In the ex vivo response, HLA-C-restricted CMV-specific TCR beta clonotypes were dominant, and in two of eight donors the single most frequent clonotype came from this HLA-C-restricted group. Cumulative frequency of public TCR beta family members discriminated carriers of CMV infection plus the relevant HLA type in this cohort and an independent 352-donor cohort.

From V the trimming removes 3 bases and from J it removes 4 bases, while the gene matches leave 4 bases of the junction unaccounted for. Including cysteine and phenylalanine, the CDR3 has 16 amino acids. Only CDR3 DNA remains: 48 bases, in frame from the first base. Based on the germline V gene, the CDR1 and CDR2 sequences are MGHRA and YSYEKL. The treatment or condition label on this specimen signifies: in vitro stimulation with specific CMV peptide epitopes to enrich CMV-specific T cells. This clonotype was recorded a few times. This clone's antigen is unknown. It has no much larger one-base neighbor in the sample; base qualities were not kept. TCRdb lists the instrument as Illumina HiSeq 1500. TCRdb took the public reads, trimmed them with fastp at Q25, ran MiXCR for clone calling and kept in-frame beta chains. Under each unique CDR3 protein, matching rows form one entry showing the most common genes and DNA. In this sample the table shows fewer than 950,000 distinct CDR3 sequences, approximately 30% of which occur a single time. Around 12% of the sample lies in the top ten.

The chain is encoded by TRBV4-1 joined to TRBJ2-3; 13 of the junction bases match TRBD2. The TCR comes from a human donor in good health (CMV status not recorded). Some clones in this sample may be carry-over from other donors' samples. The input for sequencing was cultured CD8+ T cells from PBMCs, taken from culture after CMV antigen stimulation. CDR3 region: CASSQTSGGLADTQYF. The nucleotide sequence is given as TGCGCCAGCAGCCAGACTAGCGGGGGGTTGGCAGATACGCAGTATTTT.